Included here is one T cell receptor (beta chain) sequence, with context. The germline CDR1 and CDR2 sequences are SGHTS and YDEGEE. J lost 5 bases, V lost 3 bases, and 12 bases had no gene match. The CDR3 length is 16 residues. Profiling relied on immunoSEQ multiplex PCR, and the TCRdb table lists in-frame clones only, not all of them. The sample lists 350,000 to 400,000 clones, around nine tenths occurring once. Treatment described: roughly 20 received Ad26.COV2.S at low or high dose, single or two shots; several received placebo; per-sample allocation not given. Day 63 after the first injection of vaccine or placebo was the sampling time. This sample was taken from a study of Ad26.COV2.S vaccination and SARS-CoV-2 variants.

The origin of this receptor is a person between 18 and 60 years old who received the Ad26.COV2.S COVID-19 vaccine or a placebo. The specimen comprised peripheral blood, sampled in a trial of Ad26.COV2.S vaccine versus placebo. The rearrangement uses TRBV5-8 and TRBJ2-5, with TRBD1 identical over 8 bases. DNA of the CDR3: TGTGCCAGCAGCTCCGCCGCAGAGACAGGGGTTGAGACCCAGTACTTC. It yields the protein CASSSAAETGVETQYF.